A single sample gave rise to the 29 T cell receptor beta chains below, sequenced in a study of T cell responses to AZD1222 COVID-19 vaccine. Clones were read by immunoSEQ multiplex PCR, and TCRdb kept only the in-frame ones, dropping some. The table has around 110,000 clones, about 90% seen once; the top ten hold approximately 7.5%. Sequencing used peripheral blood, obtained on day 0 of AZD1222 vaccination. These receptors came from an adult in good health.

A single count supports this clone. This chain uses TRBV5-4 with TRBJ2-2; 14 positions match TRBD2. In germline, CDR1 is SGHNT, CDR2 YYREEE (reference sequence). The ends lost 8 bases at V and 3 bases at J; junction bases unmatched: 15. The CDR3 contains 19 residues. The CDR3 reads CASRFRTSGRSTDTGELFF. CDR3 DNA sequence: TGTGCCAGTCGTTTTCGGACTAGCGGGAGGTCCACGGACACCGGGGAGCTGTTTTTT.

J is TRBJ2-7 and V is TRBV4-1; the D gene is possibly TRBD2 (5 bases). The CDR3 has 15 amino acids. Trimming removed 3 bases from V and 3 bases from J, with 15 bases in between. The V gene's germline CDR1 is MGHRA and CDR2 YSYEKL. In DNA, the CDR3 is TGCGCCAGCAGCCAGACGGACCGAGGGATCTACGAGCAGTACTTC. This encodes CASSQTDRGIYEQYF.

This chain joins TRBV29-1 and TRBJ2-2, with D perhaps TRBD2 (5 bases). Germline loops: CDR1 SQVTM, CDR2 ANQGSEA. This CDR3 is built from 13 residues. Deletions cut 6 bases from V and 1 base from J, with 9 bases between. The CDR3 DNA is TGCAGCGTGACTAACATGAACACCGGGGAGCTGTTTTTT. Protein sequence: CSVTNMNTGELFF.

This rearrangement joins TRBV27 to TRBJ1-5, with 7 bases fitting TRBD1. Per the germline V gene, CDR1 is MNHEY and CDR2 is SMNVEV (reference sequence). The CDR3 contains 15 residues. The junction had 8 bases not matched to a gene; V was cut back by 6 bases and J by 3 bases. CDR3 loop: CASRSGTVDNQPQHF. Written as DNA, the CDR3 is TGTGCCAGCAGATCCGGGACAGTGGACAATCAGCCCCAGCATTTT.

The chain carries TRBV28 and TRBJ2-1; no reliable D call. Trimming took 5 bases from V and 7 from J, leaving 6 bases between them. There are 11 residues in the CDR3. From germline, CDR1 is MDHEN and CDR2 SYDVKM. CDR3 coding DNA: TGTGCCAGCAGTAGAATTAATGAGCAGTTCTTC. This sequence encodes CASSRINEQFF.

The CDR3 bases are TGTGCCAGCAGCCCCCGTCTGGAGACGTCTGAAAAACTGTTTTTT. It codes for CASSPRLETSEKLFF. This chain links TRBV11-3 with TRBJ1-4; D remains unclear. The CDR3 loop spans 15 amino acids. The germline gives CDR1 SGHNT, CDR2 YENEEA. Between the trimmed V and J ends, which lost 5 bases and 7 bases, there was a span of 17 bases.

This sequence joins TRBV18 and TRBJ2-7; no definite D call. CDR3 length: 14 residues. Germline lookup yields CDR1 KGHSH and CDR2 LQKENI. V was clipped by 3 bases and J by 3 bases, with 12 bases between them. Written as DNA, the CDR3 is TGTGCCAGCTCACCGGAAGGTTCGAACTACGAGCAGTACTTC. This codes for CASSPEGSNYEQYF.

This clone has a single count. The identical CDR3 is also encoded by other nucleotide sequences in the sample. CDR3 nucleotides: TGCGCCAGCAGCTTAGGGCAGGGGACCGGGGAGCTGTTTTTT. This gives the protein CASSLGQGTGELFF. This rearrangement joins TRBV5-1 to TRBJ2-2; D perhaps matches TRBD1 (6 bases). CDR3 length equals 14 residues. V lost 2 bases and J lost 5, with 10 bases in between. Germline-derived CDR1 and CDR2 are SGHRS and YFSETQ.

The rearrangement links TRBV19 to TRBJ2-7, with 7 bases lining up with TRBD1. In germline, CDR1 is LNHDA, CDR2 SQIVND (reference sequence). V was pared by 6 bases and J by 0 bases, with 2 bases of the junction left unmatched. The CDR3 contains 13 residues. The CDR3 DNA reads as TGTGCCAGTAGCCCAGGGGGCTCCTACGAGCAGTACTTC. Amino acids: CASSPGGSYEQYF.

The chain joins TRBV28 to TRBJ2-7; 9 nucleotides align to TRBD1. The germline CDR1 and CDR2 sequences are MDHEN and SYDVKM. Losses at the gene ends were 5 bases for V and 3 bases for J; bases not matched to a gene: 5. CDR3 length equals 14 residues. The CDR3 reads CASSPGTGLYEQYF. The CDR3 bases are TGTGCCAGCAGTCCCGGGACAGGGCTCTACGAGCAGTACTTC.

The genes are TRBV28 and TRBJ1-6; D is unclear. The V gene's germline CDR1 is MDHEN and CDR2 SYDVKM. Between the trimmed V and J ends, which lost 4 bases and 6 bases, there was a span of 13 bases. This CDR3 is built from 15 residues. Here the CDR3 DNA reads TGTGCCAGCAGTTCCACCCTCGGCTCTAATTCACCCCTCCACTTT. Translating gives CASSSTLGSNSPLHF. The variable domain in full, completed from reference TRBV28 and TRBJ1-6, reads DVKVTQSSRYLVKRTGEKVFLECVQDMDHENMFWYRQDPGLGLRLIYFSYDVKMKEKGDIPEGYSVSREKKERFSLILESASTNQTSMYLCASSSTLGSNSPLHFGNGTRLTVT.

V is TRBV6-2 or TRBV6-3 and J is TRBJ1-2, with 7 bases aligning to TRBD1. V shed 5 bases and J 4 bases; nucleotides not matched to a gene: 4. From germline, CDR1 is MNHEY and CDR2 SVGEGT. The CDR3 runs to 13 residues. Here the CDR3 DNA reads TGTGCCAGCAGTGACAGGGTTGGCTATGGCTACACCTTC. This gives the protein CASSDRVGYGYTF.

The J gene is TRBJ1-1, the V gene TRBV5-4; D possibly corresponds to TRBD1 (5 bases). This CDR3 is 15 amino acids long. Germline V gene data show CDR1 as SGHNT and CDR2 as YYREEE (reference sequence). The V gene lost 3 bases and the J gene lost 10 bases, with 22 bases spanning the gap. CDR3 protein: CASSWEGNPQSGAFF. As DNA, the CDR3 is TGTGCCAGCAGCTGGGAGGGGAATCCCCAATCTGGAGCTTTCTTT.

CDR3 sequence: CASKKGGNTIYF. The CDR3 DNA sequence: TGTGCCAGCAAGAAGGGTGGAAACACCATATATTTT. The chain couples TRBV6-5 to TRBJ1-3; D is unresolved. The CDR3 is made up of 12 amino acids. Deletions cut 7 bases from V and 3 bases from J, with 7 bases between. Germline V CDR1 and CDR2: MNHEY, SVGAGI.

V is TRBV5-1 and J is TRBJ2-2; D is perhaps TRBD1 or TRBD2 (5 bases each). Trimming cost V 4 bases and J 4 bases, with 14 bases left between them. The CDR3 totals 15 residues. From germline, CDR1 is SGHRS and CDR2 YFSETQ. In nucleotides, the CDR3 is TGCGCCAGCAGCGTGGACGGGGCCGCCACCGGGGAGCTGTTTTTT. Its protein product is CASSVDGAATGELFF.

The V and J genes are TRBV5-4 and TRBJ2-7; D might be TRBD1 (6 bases). The CDR3 contains 16 residues. V shed 4 bases and J shed 2 bases, with 19 bases lying between them. Germline lookup yields CDR1 SGHNT and CDR2 YYREEE (reference sequence). Written as DNA, the CDR3 is TGTGCCAGCAGCCCCCCAGGCAGGGACATCACCTACGAGCAGTACTTC. Translated, it gives CASSPPGRDITYEQYF.

The chain has TRBV6-2 or TRBV6-3 and TRBJ2-4; 9 bases are shared with TRBD2. This CDR3 has 19 amino acids. Germline V gives CDR1 MNHEY, CDR2 SVGEGT. Trimming took 0 bases from V and 5 from J; bases not matched to a gene: 14. The CDR3 region is CASSYSTIAGAGPENIQYF. The CDR3, as DNA: TGTGCCAGCAGTTACTCGACAATAGCGGGAGCCGGGCCAGAAAACATTCAGTACTTC.

The chain combines TRBV27 with TRBJ1-4, with D maybe TRBD1 (5 bases). Between the trimmed V and J ends, which lost 3 bases and 8 bases, there was a span of 10 bases. Germline assignment: CDR1 MNHEY and CDR2 SMNVEV (reference sequence). CDR3 length: 13 residues. CDR3: CASSFRGLEKLFF. CDR3 nucleotide sequence: TGTGCCAGCAGTTTTAGGGGTCTAGAAAAACTGTTTTTT.

The chain joins TRBV11-2 to TRBJ1-6; tentatively, D is TRBD1 (5 bases). Trimming removed 0 bases from V and 9 bases from J, with 12 bases in between. The length of the CDR3 is 15 residues. From germline, CDR1 is SGHAT and CDR2 FQNNGV. CDR3 coding DNA: TGTGCCAGCAGCTTAGAGGGGGTGGTTGGTTCACCCCTCCACTTT. As protein: CASSLEGVVGSPLHF.

The J gene is TRBJ2-6, the V gene TRBV27, with D tentatively TRBD1 (5 bases). The CDR3 length is 18 residues. Germline V lookup: CDR1 MNHEY, CDR2 SMNVEV (reference sequence). V lost 1 base to trimming and J lost 4 bases, with 17 bases between them. The CDR3 region is CASSLWAGYNQGANVLTF. As DNA, the CDR3 is TGTGCCAGCAGTTTATGGGCAGGGTATAATCAAGGGGCCAACGTCCTGACTTTC.

This clone was picked up one time. The J gene is TRBJ2-3, the V gene TRBV1; the D call TRBD1 from the table was never checked on the DNA. TRBV1 is classified as a pseudogene. CDR3 size: 15 residues. The DNA for the CDR3 is TGCACCAGCAGCCCTTTACAGGAGTACACAGATACGCAGTATTTT. Its protein is CTSSPLQEYTDTQYF.

This chain uses TRBV29-1 with TRBJ1-2, with D unresolved. Trimming shortened V by 7 bases and J by 7 bases, and 16 bases separated the two germline ends. Per germline, CDR1 SQVTM and CDR2 ANQGSEA. The CDR3 totals 12 residues. The CDR3 loop reads CSAPRANGGYTF. The CDR3 DNA reads TGCAGCGCCCCCCGGGCCAACGGTGGCTACACCTTC.

This chain connects TRBV28 to TRBJ2-4, with 8 bases matching TRBD1. From germline, CDR1 is MDHEN and CDR2 SYDVKM. V lost 7 bases and J lost 6; bases outside the gene matches: 5. This CDR3 is built from 13 residues. The CDR3 loop reads CASIQGAGNIQYF. CDR3 nucleotides: TGTGCCAGCATCCAGGGGGCCGGAAACATTCAGTACTTC.

The V and J genes are TRBV7-9 and TRBJ1-5, with a tentative D call TRBD1 (6 bases). Germline CDR1 and CDR2: SEHNR and FQNEAQ (reference sequence). The CDR3 loop spans 13 amino acids. Trimming pared 5 bases from V and 7 bases from J, leaving 12 bases between. CDR3 sequence: CASSPQGIQPQHF. The CDR3 region has the DNA TGTGCCAGCAGCCCCCAGGGGATCCAGCCCCAGCATTTT.

The chain joins TRBV19 to TRBJ1-1; D is uncertain. From germline, CDR1 is LNHDA and CDR2 SQIVND (reference sequence). V lost 4 bases and J 8 bases, leaving 8 bases between the germline ends. This CDR3 has 11 amino acids. The CDR3 nucleotides are TGTGCCAGTAGTAGATGGATCGAAGCTTTCTTT. Residues: CASSRWIEAFF.

The chain carries TRBV5-1 and TRBJ2-5; 8 nucleotides agree with TRBD1. V gave up 0 bases and J gave up 3 bases; unmatched junction bases: 4. This CDR3 spans 15 amino acids. The V gene's germline CDR1 is SGHRS and CDR2 YFSETQ. The CDR3 bases are TGCGCCAGCAGCTTGGAAGGGACAGGAGAAGAGACCCAGTACTTC. Translating it yields CASSLEGTGEETQYF.

The chain is built from TRBV6-6 and TRBJ1-2, with D perhaps matching TRBD1 (6 bases). Germline V CDR1 and CDR2: MNHNY, SVGAGI (reference sequence). The CDR3 is 13 amino acids. V was clipped by 5 bases and J by 6 bases, with 13 bases between them. The CDR3 spells CASSPFRGNGYTF. The CDR3 DNA sequence: TGTGCCAGCAGTCCCTTCAGGGGCAATGGCTACACCTTC.

The V call is TRBV19, the J call TRBJ2-3, with no clear D. The CDR3 extends over 16 amino acids. In germline, CDR1 is LNHDA, CDR2 SQIVND (reference sequence). V dropped 3 bases and J dropped 3 bases, with 16 bases sitting between them. The DNA of the CDR3 is TGTGCCAGTAGTATCCTAGGCGTAATAGAAACAGATACGCAGTATTTT. Encoded protein: CASSILGVIETDTQYF.

This clone was detected only a few times. This sequence joins TRBV5-6 and TRBJ1-2; D possibly corresponds to TRBD1 (5 bases). Germline CDR1 is SGHDT and CDR2 is YYEEEE. V lost 0 bases and J lost 1, with 7 bases in between. The CDR3 is made up of 14 amino acids. CDR3: CASSLAGFNYGYTF. In nucleotides, the CDR3 is TGTGCCAGCAGCTTGGCAGGGTTTAACTATGGCTACACCTTC.